This TCR beta chain was identified during a study of shared clonotypes between healthy human individuals. About the study: There were three CD4 naive, three CD4 memory, two CD8 naive and one CD8 memory plates per donor. Whole-study results and caveats: Naive subsets tended to show greater estimated richness than memory subsets. When naive CD4 clonotypes were compared across four donors, about 4.9% were shared.

The assay was immunoSEQ multiplex PCR, and TCRdb's table has in-frame clones only and misses some. The sample shows nearly 750,000 clones, roughly 72% of them seen only once. This clone was observed a few times. The antigen is undetermined. The CDR3 has 14 residues. Germline CDR1 and CDR2: LNHDA and SQIVND (reference sequence). Trimming removed 5 bases from V and 5 bases from J, with 13 bases in between. The gene calls are TRBV19 and TRBJ2-1; no reliable D call. This TCR came from a woman between 25 and 40 years old in good health. The sequencing input was memory CD4+ T cells sorted from blood. The subset here: CD45RA-negative fraction. The CDR3 spells CASSPWVANNEQFF. The DNA of the CDR3 is TGTGCCAGTAGTCCTTGGGTAGCTAACAATGAGCAGTTCTTC.